This is a list of T cell receptor beta chains from one sample in a study of monozygotic twins with inflammatory bowel disease. TCRdb reprocessed the 5' RACE reads and stores each CDR3 protein as one record, lacking DNA. With 150,000 to 200,000 distinct CDR3 sequences in the sample, the ten largest clones hold 2.8%. Material: blood. Every receptor here comes from a human donor with ulcerative colitis or Crohn's disease, or a healthy co-twin of an affected twin (not recorded which). Both conserved end residues are part of each CDR3.

CASSSQLQGSQPQHF	TRBV6-5	TRBJ1-5
CASSGYVLAGVDEQFF	TRBV6-4	TRBJ2-1
CASSFGGRKDNEQFF	TRBV5-4	TRBJ2-1
CASRVGGGKGEQFF	TRBV28	TRBJ2-1
CASSQDALGMNTEAFF	TRBV4-2	TRBJ1-1
CASSLGFGEIYEQYF	TRBV7-2	TRBJ2-7
CASTLLTRLSYNEQFF	TRBV11-2	TRBJ2-1
CATSDPLPRDTQYF	TRBV24-1	TRBJ2-3
CASSPRGQYNSPLHF	TRBV13	TRBJ1-6
CASSTRVGTGDTGELFF	TRBV4-2	TRBJ2-2
CASSRKISGVFSYNEQFF	TRBV6-1	TRBJ2-1
CASSFVRTGEFF	TRBV12-3/TRBV12-4	TRBJ2-1
CASSSHYSRGGYSGANVLTF	TRBV7-8	TRBJ2-6
CATSASGTNLQGAFF	TRBV24-1	TRBJ1-1
CASSKGGTYNEQFF	TRBV4-3	TRBJ2-1
CASSLDQATNEKLFF	TRBV6-2/TRBV6-3	TRBJ1-4